The T cell receptor beta chain under discussion was sequenced for a study of blood T cell repertoires in COVID-19 (dated by TCRdb to 2020 to 2022). For the wider study: Collaborator samples came from the United States, Italy and Spain and covered acute and convalescent phases of COVID-19. The material from the prospective study consisted of cDNA or gDNA derived from T cells, B-cell-depleted T cells, or PBMCs. Subjects who had been exposed to COVID-19, were actively infected with it, or had recovered from it provided the deeply sampled blood TCRbeta repertoires that made up the dataset. The repertoires were released in a freely available public database intended as a resource for research on the immune response to SARS-CoV-2. The samples were drawn from two sources: the first 160 participants of the ongoing ImmuneRACE study, and fewer than 1,500 subjects contributed by 6 global collaborators. A de-identified subject ID, COVID-19 status, age in years and sex were almost always included in the sample metadata. HLA class I and class II types, where available, came from metadata supplied by the sample provider rather than from assay-based typing.

With regard to this clone: Which antigen it targets is not known. It has no much larger one-base neighbor in the sample; base qualities were not kept.

Participants in the prospective study were enrolled through a virtual design, were aged roughly 18 to 95 years, and lived in 24 United States geographic areas. In the prospective study, cohorts were assigned on the basis of participant-reported clinical history obtained from a screening survey and a study questionnaire. Exposed participants were defined as having been in contact with someone with a PCR-confirmed or clinician-diagnosed COVID-19 case within 2 weeks of study entry. In the prospective study, whole blood, serum and a nasopharyngeal or oropharyngeal swab were collected from each participant by mobile phlebotomists. Additional blood draws and questionnaires over an approximately two-month period could optionally be provided by prospective study participants. Prospective study blood samples were shipped either frozen or at room temperature before DNA extraction. V is shortened by 3 bases, J by 3 bases, and the region joining them spans 18 bases. As encoded in the germline V gene, CDR1 is MNHEY while CDR2 is SVGAGI. The CDR3 numbers 16 residues from cysteine through phenylalanine. Only the CDR3 portion is preserved as DNA: 48 bases, with reading frame beginning at the first base.

TCRbeta CDR3 regions were amplified from genomic DNA using the immunoSEQ Assay, a bias-controlled multiplex PCR. The original pipeline was this. The number of nucleated cells in each sample was estimated by amplification of reference gene primers within the assay. To quantify the absolute abundance of each unique TCRbeta CDR3 rearrangement, sequence reads were collapsed and filtered. For each sample, productive Simpson clonality was calculated as the square root of Simpson's diversity index across productive rearrangements. Held by TCRdb, this immuneACCESS table contains in-frame sequences only and omits some clones. Under half of the omission traces to an unresolved V gene where checked; the cause of the rest is unknown. The V and J calls and clone size were taken over from that table, and D and trimming were inferred from the DNA. The sample data list more than 300,000 clones, and approximately 89% of these were observed just once. The ten largest make up around 0.94% of the sample.

What the authors observed across the whole study: How much clinical and demographic metadata was included differed by source and by participant, and the metadata was provided uncurated.

This sequence was found in a woman in her thirties or forties who had been exposed to COVID-19. The sequence joins TRBV6-5 to TRBJ2-7, with a weak D call of TRBD1 (7 bases match). Sequencing was performed on PBMCs or T cells enriched from blood (not recorded which). CDR3 region: CASSYSPVRGDYEQYF. Read as DNA, the sequence is TGTGCCAGCAGTTATTCCCCGGTCAGGGGGGACTACGAGCAGTACTTC.